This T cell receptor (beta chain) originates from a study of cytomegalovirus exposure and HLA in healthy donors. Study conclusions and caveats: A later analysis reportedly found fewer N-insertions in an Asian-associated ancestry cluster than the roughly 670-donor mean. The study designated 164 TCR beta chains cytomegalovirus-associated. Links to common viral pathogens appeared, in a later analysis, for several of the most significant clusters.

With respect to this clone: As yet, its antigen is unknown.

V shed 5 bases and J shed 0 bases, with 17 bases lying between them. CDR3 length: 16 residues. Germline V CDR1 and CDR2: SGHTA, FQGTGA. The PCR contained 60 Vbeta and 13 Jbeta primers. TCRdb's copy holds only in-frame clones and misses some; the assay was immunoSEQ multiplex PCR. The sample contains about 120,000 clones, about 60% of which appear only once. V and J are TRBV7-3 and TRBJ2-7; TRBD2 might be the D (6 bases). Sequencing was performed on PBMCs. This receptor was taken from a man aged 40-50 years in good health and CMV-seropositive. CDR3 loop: CASSPNGGWSSYEQYF. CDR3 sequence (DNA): TGTGCCAGCAGCCCTAACGGGGGTTGGAGCTCCTACGAGCAGTACTTC.